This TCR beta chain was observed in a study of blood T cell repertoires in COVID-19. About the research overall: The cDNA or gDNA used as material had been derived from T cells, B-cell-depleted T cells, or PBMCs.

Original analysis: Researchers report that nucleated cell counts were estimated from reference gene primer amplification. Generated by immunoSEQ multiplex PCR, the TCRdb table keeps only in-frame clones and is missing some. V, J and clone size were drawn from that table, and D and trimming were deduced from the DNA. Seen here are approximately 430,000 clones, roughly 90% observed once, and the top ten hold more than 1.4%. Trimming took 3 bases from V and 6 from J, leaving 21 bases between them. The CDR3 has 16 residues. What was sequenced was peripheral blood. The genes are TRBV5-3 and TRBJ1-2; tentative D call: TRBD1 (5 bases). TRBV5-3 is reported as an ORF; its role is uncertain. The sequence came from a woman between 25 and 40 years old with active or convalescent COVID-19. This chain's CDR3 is CARSSLGSFVRDGYTF. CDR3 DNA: TGTGCCAGAAGCTCCCTCGGGTCGTTTGTCAGGGATGGCTACACCTTC.